This is a list of T cell receptor beta chains from one sample in a study of blood T cell repertoires in COVID-19. The protocol was immunoSEQ multiplex PCR, while the TCRdb copy is restricted to in-frame clones and leaves out a portion. The data hold approximately 220,000 clones, with 80% to 85% observed a single time. Sequenced material: peripheral blood. The receptors here all came from a middle-aged man with acute or convalescent COVID-19. CDR3s include the opening cysteine and the closing phenylalanine or tryptophan. The D gene is left open where the match is weak. Some rows mark clone size as missing; the rest say once, few, many or name a class of expanded clone.

CDR3 DNA: TGTGCCAGCAGCTCCCAAACAACTAGCGGGAGGGGAGAGACCCAGTACTTC
CDR3 protein: CASSSQTTSGRGETQYF
J gene: TRBJ2-5
D gene: TRBD2
clone size: .
V gene: TRBV11-3

CDR3 DNA: TGTGCCAGTAGTATAGGGACAGGGCGATACAATGAGCAGTTCTTC
CDR3 protein: CASSIGTGRYNEQFF
J gene: TRBJ2-1
D gene: TRBD1
clone size: .
V gene: TRBV19

CDR3 DNA: TGCAGCGTTGACAGGGGGCCGGGGGAAAAACTGTTTTTT
CDR3 protein: CSVDRGPGEKLFF
J gene: TRBJ1-4
D gene: TRBD1
clone size: .
V gene: TRBV29-1

CDR3 DNA: TGTGCCAGTAGTATTCGGCAAGAGACCCAGTACTTC
CDR3 protein: CASSIRQETQYF
J gene: TRBJ2-5
D gene: .
clone size: .
V gene: TRBV19

CDR3 DNA: TGTGCCAGCTCACCAAGACAGGGAGGCTACGAGCAGTACTTC
CDR3 protein: CASSPRQGGYEQYF
J gene: TRBJ2-7
D gene: .
clone size: .
V gene: TRBV18

CDR3 DNA: TGCGCCAGCAGCCCAAGGCCTGGGACAGGGTATTCACCCCTCCACTTT
CDR3 protein: CASSPRPGTGYSPLHF
J gene: TRBJ1-6
D gene: TRBD1
clone size: .
V gene: TRBV5-1

CDR3 DNA: TGTGCCAGCAGCTTAGCCGAGACAGGGAACACTGAAGCTTTCTTT
CDR3 protein: CASSLAETGNTEAFF
J gene: TRBJ1-1
D gene: .
clone size: .
V gene: TRBV7-6

CDR3 DNA: TGTGCCAGCAGCTTGGTGGCACAGGGCTGGAGCAATGAGCAGTTCTTC
CDR3 protein: CASSLVAQGWSNEQFF
J gene: TRBJ2-1
D gene: .
clone size: once
V gene: TRBV5-8

CDR3 DNA: TGCGCCAGCAGCCAAGATACTCCCGGCGGGAGGGTTTATACCGGGGAGCTGTTTTTT
CDR3 protein: CASSQDTPGGRVYTGELFF
J gene: TRBJ2-2
D gene: TRBD2
clone size: .
V gene: TRBV4-1

CDR3 DNA: TGTGCCAGCAGTGAGCATAGCGGGAGGGAAGGTGAGCAGTTCTTC
CDR3 protein: CASSEHSGREGEQFF
J gene: TRBJ2-1
D gene: TRBD2
clone size: .
V gene: TRBV2

CDR3 DNA: TGTGCCAGCAGTTTAGGACGGGGGGAAAAACTGTTTTTT
CDR3 protein: CASSLGRGEKLFF
J gene: TRBJ1-4
D gene: .
clone size: .
V gene: TRBV27

CDR3 DNA: TGTGCCAGCAAGCGACAGGCAGGCAATCAGCCCCAGCATTTT
CDR3 protein: CASKRQAGNQPQHF
J gene: TRBJ1-5
D gene: .
clone size: .
V gene: TRBV19

CDR3 DNA: TGTGCCAGCTCAACCAGACAGGGTGCTACCTCCTACGAGCAGTACTTC
CDR3 protein: CASSTRQGATSYEQYF
J gene: TRBJ2-7
D gene: TRBD1
clone size: .
V gene: TRBV18

CDR3 DNA: TGTGCCAGCAGTGCTTCCCCGGGGTTTGAAGCTTTCTTT
CDR3 protein: CASSASPGFEAFF
J gene: TRBJ1-1
D gene: .
clone size: .
V gene: TRBV6-4

CDR3 DNA: TGTGCCAGCAGCTTAGAGATCAGGGAAATCAATCAGCCCCAGCATTTT
CDR3 protein: CASSLEIREINQPQHF
J gene: TRBJ1-5
D gene: .
clone size: .
V gene: TRBV13

CDR3 DNA: TGTGCCAGCAGTACGCGACAGGGGAGCACTGAAGCTTTCTTT
CDR3 protein: CASSTRQGSTEAFF
J gene: TRBJ1-1
D gene: TRBD1
clone size: .
V gene: TRBV6-2/TRBV6-3

CDR3 DNA: TGTGCCAGCACCCCCGGGTGGGGGCGGACTGAAGCTTTCTTT
CDR3 protein: CASTPGWGRTEAFF
J gene: TRBJ1-1
D gene: .
clone size: .
V gene: TRBV7-2

CDR3 DNA: TGTGCCAGCAGTTTACAAGGGGGAGGAAACACCATATATTTT
CDR3 protein: CASSLQGGGNTIYF
J gene: TRBJ1-3
D gene: .
clone size: few
V gene: TRBV27

CDR3 DNA: TGTGCCAGCAGCTTAGGGAGGGGAAATGAGCAGTTCTTC
CDR3 protein: CASSLGRGNEQFF
J gene: TRBJ2-1
D gene: .
clone size: .
V gene: TRBV11-3

CDR3 DNA: TGTGCCAGCAGCTTTCTAGCTTGGCAGGTGGTCTCAGAGACCCAGTACTTC
CDR3 protein: CASSFLAWQVVSETQYF
J gene: TRBJ2-5
D gene: .
clone size: .
V gene: TRBV7-8

CDR3 DNA: TGTGCCAGTAGTAGCCGGGCGGGCCAGTCCTACGAGCAGTACTTC
CDR3 protein: CASSSRAGQSYEQYF
J gene: TRBJ2-7
D gene: .
clone size: .
V gene: TRBV19

CDR3 DNA: TGTGCCAGCAGCCCACGTCAGGGGGGAGCCGGGGAGCTGTTTTTT
CDR3 protein: CASSPRQGGAGELFF
J gene: TRBJ2-2
D gene: .
clone size: .
V gene: TRBV27

CDR3 DNA: TGCAGCGTTGATAGCGGGTCTAATGAAAAACTGTTTTTT
CDR3 protein: CSVDSGSNEKLFF
J gene: TRBJ1-4
D gene: .
clone size: .
V gene: TRBV29-1

CDR3 DNA: TGTGCCAGCAGCCAAGATTGGCTAGCGGGAGGGCCTAGGAATGAGCAGTTCTTC
CDR3 protein: CASSQDWLAGGPRNEQFF
J gene: TRBJ2-1
D gene: TRBD2
clone size: .
V gene: TRBV4-2

CDR3 DNA: TGTGCCAGCAGGTGGGACAGGGCTAATTCACCCCTCCACTTT
CDR3 protein: CASRWDRANSPLHF
J gene: TRBJ1-6
D gene: TRBD1
clone size: .
V gene: TRBV28

CDR3 DNA: TGTGCCAGCAGCTTGTCCGGGACTAACACCTACGAGCAGTACTTC
CDR3 protein: CASSLSGTNTYEQYF
J gene: TRBJ2-7
D gene: TRBD2
clone size: .
V gene: TRBV7-9

CDR3 DNA: TGTGCCAGCAGCCAAGATCGTAGTACTAGCGGGAGCGGAACCGGGGAGCTGTTTTTT
CDR3 protein: CASSQDRSTSGSGTGELFF
J gene: TRBJ2-2
D gene: TRBD2
clone size: .
V gene: TRBV3-1/TRBV3-2

CDR3 DNA: TGTGCCAGCAGCCTTATGAGGAGCTCCTACAATGAGCAGTTCTTC
CDR3 protein: CASSLMRSSYNEQFF
J gene: TRBJ2-1
D gene: .
clone size: .
V gene: TRBV3-1/TRBV3-2

CDR3 DNA: TGTGCCAGCAGCTTGAGGGATCGGACAGGCCCGTTCTTC
CDR3 protein: CASSLRDRTGPFF
J gene: TRBJ2-1
D gene: TRBD1
clone size: few
V gene: TRBV5-4

CDR3 DNA: TGTGCCTGGAGTGTAGGGGGTATAGAGACCCAGTACTTC
CDR3 protein: CAWSVGGIETQYF
J gene: TRBJ2-5
D gene: .
clone size: once
V gene: TRBV30

CDR3 DNA: TGTGCCAGCAGCTTGGCGCCTGAGGAGCTTGAGCAGTTCTTC
CDR3 protein: CASSLAPEELEQFF
J gene: TRBJ2-1
D gene: .
clone size: .
V gene: TRBV5-6

CDR3 DNA: TGTGCCAGCAGTCCACAGCGGACGCCCTACAATGAGCAGTTCTTC
CDR3 protein: CASSPQRTPYNEQFF
J gene: TRBJ2-1
D gene: .
clone size: .
V gene: TRBV2

CDR3 DNA: TGTGCCAGCATCCTACAGGTCATGAACACTGAAGCTTTCTTT
CDR3 protein: CASILQVMNTEAFF
J gene: TRBJ1-1
D gene: .
clone size: .
V gene: TRBV2

CDR3 DNA: TGTGCCGTAGCGAACTCCTATAATTCACCCCTCCACTTT
CDR3 protein: CAVANSYNSPLHF
J gene: TRBJ1-6
D gene: .
clone size: .
V gene: TRBV27

CDR3 DNA: TGTGCCAGCAGCCCAACCCCGGGGGGTACTAATGAAAAACTGTTTTTT
CDR3 protein: CASSPTPGGTNEKLFF
J gene: TRBJ1-4
D gene: .
clone size: few
V gene: TRBV27

CDR3 DNA: TGTGCCAGCAGCTCCGGGGTTAACTATGGCTACACCTTC
CDR3 protein: CASSSGVNYGYTF
J gene: TRBJ1-2
D gene: .
clone size: .
V gene: TRBV7-6

CDR3 DNA: TGTGCCAGCAGCGCGGGACAGGGTGGCAATCAGCCCCAGCATTTT
CDR3 protein: CASSAGQGGNQPQHF
J gene: TRBJ1-5
D gene: TRBD1
clone size: .
V gene: TRBV2

CDR3 DNA: TGCAGCGCCGAATCAGGGGGCCGAGGCACCGGGGAGCTGTTTTTT
CDR3 protein: CSAESGGRGTGELFF
J gene: TRBJ2-2
D gene: TRBD1
clone size: .
V gene: TRBV29-1

CDR3 DNA: TGTGCCTGGGAGCATGTGGCAGGCGACTATGGCTACACCTTC
CDR3 protein: CAWEHVAGDYGYTF
J gene: TRBJ1-2
D gene: .
clone size: .
V gene: TRBV30

CDR3 DNA: TGTGCCAGCAGTACCGGACTAGCCGATGGCGAGACCCAGTACTTC
CDR3 protein: CASSTGLADGETQYF
J gene: TRBJ2-5
D gene: TRBD2
clone size: few
V gene: TRBV5-4

CDR3 DNA: TGTGCCTGGAGAGGTCTAGCGGGAGAGAACCTCTACAATGAGCAGTTCTTC
CDR3 protein: CAWRGLAGENLYNEQFF
J gene: TRBJ2-1
D gene: TRBD2
clone size: .
V gene: TRBV30

CDR3 DNA: TGCAGTGCTAGTCTAGCGGGAGCAGAGACCCAGTACTTC
CDR3 protein: CSASLAGAETQYF
J gene: TRBJ2-5
D gene: TRBD2
clone size: .
V gene: TRBV20-1

CDR3 DNA: TGTGCCAGCAGCGCCGTAGGGGGTCGCAATTCACCCCTCCACTTT
CDR3 protein: CASSAVGGRNSPLHF
J gene: TRBJ1-6
D gene: .
clone size: .
V gene: TRBV7-2

CDR3 DNA: TGTCCCCCCCTCAGCGAACCGAAAGATACGCAGTATTTT
CDR3 protein: CPPLSEPKDTQYF
J gene: TRBJ2-3
D gene: .
clone size: .
V gene: TRBV27

CDR3 DNA: TGTGCCAGCAGCTTAGGGGGACGGGCTAGCGGGAGCCAAGGGCAGTTCTTC
CDR3 protein: CASSLGGRASGSQGQFF
J gene: TRBJ2-1
D gene: TRBD2
clone size: .
V gene: TRBV7-9